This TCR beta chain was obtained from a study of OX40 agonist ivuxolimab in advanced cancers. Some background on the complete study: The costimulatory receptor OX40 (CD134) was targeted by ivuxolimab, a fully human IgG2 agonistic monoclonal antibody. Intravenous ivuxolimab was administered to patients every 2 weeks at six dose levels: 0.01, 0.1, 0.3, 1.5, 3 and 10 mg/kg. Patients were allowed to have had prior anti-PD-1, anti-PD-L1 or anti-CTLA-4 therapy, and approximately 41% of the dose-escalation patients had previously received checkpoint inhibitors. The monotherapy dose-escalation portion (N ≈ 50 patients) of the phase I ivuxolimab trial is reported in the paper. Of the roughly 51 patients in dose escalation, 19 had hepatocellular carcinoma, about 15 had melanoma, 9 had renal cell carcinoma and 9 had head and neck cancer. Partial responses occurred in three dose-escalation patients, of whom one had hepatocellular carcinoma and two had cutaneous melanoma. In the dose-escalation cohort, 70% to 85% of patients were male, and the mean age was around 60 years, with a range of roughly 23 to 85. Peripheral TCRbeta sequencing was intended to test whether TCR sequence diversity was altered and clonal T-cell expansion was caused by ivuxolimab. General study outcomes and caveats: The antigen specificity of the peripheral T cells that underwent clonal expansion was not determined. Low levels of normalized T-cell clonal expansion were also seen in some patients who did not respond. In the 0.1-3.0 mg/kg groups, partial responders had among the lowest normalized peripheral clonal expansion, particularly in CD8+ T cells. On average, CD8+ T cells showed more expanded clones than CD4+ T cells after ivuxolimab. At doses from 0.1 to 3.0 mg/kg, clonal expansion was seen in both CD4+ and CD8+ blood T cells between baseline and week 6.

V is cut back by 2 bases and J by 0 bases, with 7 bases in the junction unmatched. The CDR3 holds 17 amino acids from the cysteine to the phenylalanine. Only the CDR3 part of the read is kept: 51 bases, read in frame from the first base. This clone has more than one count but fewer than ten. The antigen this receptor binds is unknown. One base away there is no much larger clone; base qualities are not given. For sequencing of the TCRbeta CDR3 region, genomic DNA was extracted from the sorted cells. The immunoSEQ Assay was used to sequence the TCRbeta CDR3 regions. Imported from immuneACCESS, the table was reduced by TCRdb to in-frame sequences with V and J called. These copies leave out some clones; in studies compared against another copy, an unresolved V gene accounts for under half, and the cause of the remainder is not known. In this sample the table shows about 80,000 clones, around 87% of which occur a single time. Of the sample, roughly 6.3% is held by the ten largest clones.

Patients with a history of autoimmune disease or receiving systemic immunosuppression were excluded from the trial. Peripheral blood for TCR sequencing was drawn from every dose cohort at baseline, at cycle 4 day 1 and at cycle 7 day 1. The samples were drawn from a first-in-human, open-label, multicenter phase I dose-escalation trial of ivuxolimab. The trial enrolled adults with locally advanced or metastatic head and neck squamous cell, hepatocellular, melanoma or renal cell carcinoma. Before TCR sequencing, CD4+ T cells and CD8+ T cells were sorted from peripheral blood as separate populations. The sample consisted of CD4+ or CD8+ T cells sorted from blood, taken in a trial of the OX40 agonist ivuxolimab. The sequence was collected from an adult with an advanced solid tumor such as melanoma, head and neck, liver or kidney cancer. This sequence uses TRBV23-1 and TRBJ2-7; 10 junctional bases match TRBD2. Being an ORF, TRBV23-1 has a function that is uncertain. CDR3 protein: CASSQETSGFSSYEQYF. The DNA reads TGCGCCAGCAGTCAAGAGACTAGCGGGTTTAGCTCCTACGAGCAGTACTTC.